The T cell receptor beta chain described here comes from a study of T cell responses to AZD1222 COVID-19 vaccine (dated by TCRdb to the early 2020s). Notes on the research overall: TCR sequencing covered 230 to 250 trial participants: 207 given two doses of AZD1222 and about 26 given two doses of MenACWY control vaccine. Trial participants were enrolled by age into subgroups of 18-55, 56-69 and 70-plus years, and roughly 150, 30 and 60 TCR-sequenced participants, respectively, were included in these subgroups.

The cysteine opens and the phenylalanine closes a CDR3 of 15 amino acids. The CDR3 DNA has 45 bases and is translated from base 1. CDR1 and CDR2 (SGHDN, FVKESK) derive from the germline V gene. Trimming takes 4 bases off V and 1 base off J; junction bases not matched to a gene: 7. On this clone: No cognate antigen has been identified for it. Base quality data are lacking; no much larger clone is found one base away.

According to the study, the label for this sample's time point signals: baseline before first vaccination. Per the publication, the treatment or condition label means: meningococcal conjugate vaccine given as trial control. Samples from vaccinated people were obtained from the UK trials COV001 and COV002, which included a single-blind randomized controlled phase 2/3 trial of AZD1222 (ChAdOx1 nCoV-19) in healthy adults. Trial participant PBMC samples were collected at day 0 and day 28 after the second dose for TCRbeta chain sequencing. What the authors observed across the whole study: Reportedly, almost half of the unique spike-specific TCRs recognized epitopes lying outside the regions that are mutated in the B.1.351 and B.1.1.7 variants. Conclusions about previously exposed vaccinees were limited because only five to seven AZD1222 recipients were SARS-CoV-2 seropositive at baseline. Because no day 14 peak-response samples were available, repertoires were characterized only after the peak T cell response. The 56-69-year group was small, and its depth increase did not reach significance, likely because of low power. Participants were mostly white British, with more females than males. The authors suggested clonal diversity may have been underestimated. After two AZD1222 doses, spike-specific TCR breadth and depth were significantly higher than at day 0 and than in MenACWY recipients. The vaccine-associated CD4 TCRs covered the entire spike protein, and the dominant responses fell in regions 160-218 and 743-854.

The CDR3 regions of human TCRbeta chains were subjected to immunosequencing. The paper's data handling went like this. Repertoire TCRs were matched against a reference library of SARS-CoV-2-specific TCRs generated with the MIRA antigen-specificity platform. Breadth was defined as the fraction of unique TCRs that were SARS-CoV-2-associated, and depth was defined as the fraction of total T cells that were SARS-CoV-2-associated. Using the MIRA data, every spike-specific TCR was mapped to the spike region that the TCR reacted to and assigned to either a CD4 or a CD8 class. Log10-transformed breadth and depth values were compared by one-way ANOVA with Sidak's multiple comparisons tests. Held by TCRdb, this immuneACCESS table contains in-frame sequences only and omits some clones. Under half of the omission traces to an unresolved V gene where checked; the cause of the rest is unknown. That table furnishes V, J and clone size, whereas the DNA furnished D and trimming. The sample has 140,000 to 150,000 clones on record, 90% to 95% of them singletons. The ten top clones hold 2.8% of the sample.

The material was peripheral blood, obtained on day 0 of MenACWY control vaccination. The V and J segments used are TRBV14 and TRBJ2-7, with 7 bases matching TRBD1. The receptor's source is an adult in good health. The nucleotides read TGTGCCAGCAGCCTTTACTCGGGACAGTCCTACGAGCAGTACTTC. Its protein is CASSLYSGQSYEQYF.